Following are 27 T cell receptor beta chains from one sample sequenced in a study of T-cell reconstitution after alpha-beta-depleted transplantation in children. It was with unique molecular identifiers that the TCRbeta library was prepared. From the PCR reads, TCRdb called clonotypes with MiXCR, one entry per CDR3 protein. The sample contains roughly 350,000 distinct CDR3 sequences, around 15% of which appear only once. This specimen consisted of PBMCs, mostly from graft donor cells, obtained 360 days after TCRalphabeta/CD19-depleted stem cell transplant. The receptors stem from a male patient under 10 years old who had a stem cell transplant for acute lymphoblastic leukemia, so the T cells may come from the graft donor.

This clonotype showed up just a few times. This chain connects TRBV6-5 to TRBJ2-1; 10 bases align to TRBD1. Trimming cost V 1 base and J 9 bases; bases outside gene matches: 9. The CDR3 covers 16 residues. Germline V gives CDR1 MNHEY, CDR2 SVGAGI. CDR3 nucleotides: TGTGCCAGCAGTTACTACCCGGGACAGGGGAAGGTTGAGCAGTTCTTC. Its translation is CASSYYPGQGKVEQFF.

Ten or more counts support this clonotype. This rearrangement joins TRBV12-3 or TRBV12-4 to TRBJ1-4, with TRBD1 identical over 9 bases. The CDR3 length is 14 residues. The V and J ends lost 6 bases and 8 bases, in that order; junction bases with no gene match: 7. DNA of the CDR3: TGTGCCAGCAGCCGGACAGGGGAGGACGAAAAACTGTTTTTT. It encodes CASSRTGEDEKLFF.

CDR3 residues: CASNWGRVFDEQFF. CDR3 nucleotides: TGTGCCAGCAACTGGGGCAGGGTTTTCGATGAGCAGTTCTTC. The chain couples TRBV28 to TRBJ2-1; the D gene is possibly TRBD1 (5 bases). Germline V lookup: CDR1 MDHEN, CDR2 SYDVKM. V lost 7 bases and J lost 8, with 18 bases in between. The CDR3 length is 14 residues.

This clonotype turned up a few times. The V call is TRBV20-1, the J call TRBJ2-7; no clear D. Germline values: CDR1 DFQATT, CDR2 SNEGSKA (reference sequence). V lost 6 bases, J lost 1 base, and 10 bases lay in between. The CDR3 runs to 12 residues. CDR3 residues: CSAAYESYEQYF. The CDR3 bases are TGCAGTGCAGCATACGAATCCTACGAGCAGTACTTC.

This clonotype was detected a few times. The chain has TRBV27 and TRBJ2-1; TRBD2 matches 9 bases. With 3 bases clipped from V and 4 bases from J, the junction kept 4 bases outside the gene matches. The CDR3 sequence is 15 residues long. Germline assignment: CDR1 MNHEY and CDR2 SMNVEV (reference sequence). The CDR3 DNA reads TGTGCCAGCAGTTTCGGAGCGGGAGGATACAATGAGCAGTTCTTC. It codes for CASSFGAGGYNEQFF.

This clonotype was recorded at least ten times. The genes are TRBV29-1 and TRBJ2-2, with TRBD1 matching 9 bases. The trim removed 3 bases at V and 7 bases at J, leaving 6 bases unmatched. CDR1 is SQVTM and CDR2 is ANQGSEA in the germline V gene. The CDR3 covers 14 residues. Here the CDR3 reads CSVEGQGFNGELFF. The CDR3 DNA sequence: TGCAGCGTTGAGGGACAGGGCTTTAACGGGGAGCTGTTTTTT.

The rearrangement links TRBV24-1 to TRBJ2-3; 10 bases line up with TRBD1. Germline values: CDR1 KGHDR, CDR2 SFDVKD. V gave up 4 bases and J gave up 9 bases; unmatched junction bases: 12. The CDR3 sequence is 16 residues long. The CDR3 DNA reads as TGTGCCACCAGTGACGCGGGACAGGGGTTTGAGAAGACGCAGTATTTT. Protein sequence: CATSDAGQGFEKTQYF.

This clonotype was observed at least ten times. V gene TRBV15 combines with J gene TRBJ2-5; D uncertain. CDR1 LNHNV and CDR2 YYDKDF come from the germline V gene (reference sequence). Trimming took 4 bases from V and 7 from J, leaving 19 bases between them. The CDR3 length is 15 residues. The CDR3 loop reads CATSISGRSEVTQYF. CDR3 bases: TGTGCCACCAGCATTTCGGGCAGATCGGAAGTGACCCAGTACTTC. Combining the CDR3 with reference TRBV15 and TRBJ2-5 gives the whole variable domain DAMVIQNPRYQVTQFGKPVTLSCSQTLNHNVMYWYQQKSSQAPKLLFHYYDKDFNNEADTPDNFQSRRPNTSFCFLDIRSPGLGDTAMYLCATSISGRSEVTQYFGPGTRLLVL.

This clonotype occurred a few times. Here the CDR3 DNA reads TGTGCCAGCAGCTCGGACAGCTTCTCCTACGAGCAGTACTTC. It codes for CASSSDSFSYEQYF. J is TRBJ2-7 and V is TRBV7-6; perhaps TRBD1 as D (6 bases). Germline V gene lookup returns CDR1 SGHVS and CDR2 FNYEAQ. The V end lost 4 bases, the J end lost 0 bases, and 10 bases lay between the germline ends. The CDR3 is 14 amino acids.

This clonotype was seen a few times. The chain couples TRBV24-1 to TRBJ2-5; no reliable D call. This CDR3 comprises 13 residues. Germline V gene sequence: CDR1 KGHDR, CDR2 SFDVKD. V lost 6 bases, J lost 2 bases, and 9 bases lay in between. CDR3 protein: CATSQERQETQYF. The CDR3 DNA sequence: TGTGCCACCAGTCAGGAGAGACAAGAGACCCAGTACTTC.

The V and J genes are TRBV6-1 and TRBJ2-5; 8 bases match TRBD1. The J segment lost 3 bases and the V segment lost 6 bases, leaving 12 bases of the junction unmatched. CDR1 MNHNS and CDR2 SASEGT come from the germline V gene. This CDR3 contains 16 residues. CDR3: CASSDRTGWIEETQYF. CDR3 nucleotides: TGTGCCAGCAGCGACAGGACAGGGTGGATAGAAGAGACCCAGTACTTC.

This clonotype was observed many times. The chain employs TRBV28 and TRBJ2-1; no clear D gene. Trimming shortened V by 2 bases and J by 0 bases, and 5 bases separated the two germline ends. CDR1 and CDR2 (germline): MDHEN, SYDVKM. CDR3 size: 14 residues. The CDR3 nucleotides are TGTGCCAGCAGTTTAGTAAGCTCCTACAATGAGCAGTTCTTC. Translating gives CASSLVSSYNEQFF.

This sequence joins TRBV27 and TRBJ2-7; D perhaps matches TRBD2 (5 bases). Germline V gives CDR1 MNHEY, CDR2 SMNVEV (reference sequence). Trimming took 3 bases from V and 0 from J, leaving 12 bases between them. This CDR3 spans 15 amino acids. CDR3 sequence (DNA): TGTGCCAGCAGTTTTGTACTAGGCGACTCCTACGAGCAGTACTTC. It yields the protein CASSFVLGDSYEQYF.

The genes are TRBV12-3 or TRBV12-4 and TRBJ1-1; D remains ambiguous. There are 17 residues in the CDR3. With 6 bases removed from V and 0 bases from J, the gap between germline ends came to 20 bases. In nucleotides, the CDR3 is TGTGCCAGCAGCTTGCGGGCTGAGATTTGGCTGAACACTGAAGCTTTCTTT. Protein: CASSLRAEIWLNTEAFF.

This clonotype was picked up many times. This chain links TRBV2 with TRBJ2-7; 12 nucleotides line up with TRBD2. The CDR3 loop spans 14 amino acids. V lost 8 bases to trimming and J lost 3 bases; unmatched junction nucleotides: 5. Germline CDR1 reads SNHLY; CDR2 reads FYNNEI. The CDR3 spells CASYGLAGNYEQYF. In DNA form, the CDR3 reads TGTGCCAGCTATGGACTAGCGGGGAACTACGAGCAGTACTTC.

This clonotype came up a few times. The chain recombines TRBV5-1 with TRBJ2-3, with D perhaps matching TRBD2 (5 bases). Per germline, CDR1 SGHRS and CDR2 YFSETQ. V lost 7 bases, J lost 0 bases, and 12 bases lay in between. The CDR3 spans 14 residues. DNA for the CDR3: TGCGCCAGCTGGGCGGGTCCTAGCACAGATACGCAGTATTTT. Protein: CASWAGPSTDTQYF.

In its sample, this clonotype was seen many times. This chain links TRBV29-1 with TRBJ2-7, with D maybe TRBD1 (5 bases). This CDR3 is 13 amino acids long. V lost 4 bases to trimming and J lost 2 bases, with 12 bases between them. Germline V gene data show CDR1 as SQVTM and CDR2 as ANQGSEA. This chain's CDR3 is CSVALGQTYEQYF. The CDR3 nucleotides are TGCAGCGTTGCTCTCGGACAAACCTACGAGCAGTACTTC.

The CDR3 nucleotides are TGTGCCAGCAGCGTGGCAGGGTATAGCGCCACGTTGCAGTTCTTC. Its translation is CASSVAGYSATLQFF. V is TRBV13 and J is TRBJ2-1; TRBD1 or TRBD2 may be the D gene (5 bases each). V was shortened by 5 bases and J by 12 bases, with 23 bases between the two germline ends. The CDR3 consists of 15 residues. Looked up from germline, CDR1 is PRHDT and CDR2 is FYEKMQ (reference sequence).

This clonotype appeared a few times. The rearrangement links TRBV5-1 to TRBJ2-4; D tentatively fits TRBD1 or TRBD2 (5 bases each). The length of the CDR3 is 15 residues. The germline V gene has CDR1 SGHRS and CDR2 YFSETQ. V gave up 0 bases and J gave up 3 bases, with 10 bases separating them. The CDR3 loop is CASSLVAGSKNIQYF. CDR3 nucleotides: TGCGCCAGCAGCTTGGTAGCAGGGAGCAAAAACATTCAGTACTTC.

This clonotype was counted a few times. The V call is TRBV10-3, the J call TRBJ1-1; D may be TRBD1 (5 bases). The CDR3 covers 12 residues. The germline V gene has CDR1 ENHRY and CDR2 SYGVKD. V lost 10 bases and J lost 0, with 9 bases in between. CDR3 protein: CATGHLNTEAFF. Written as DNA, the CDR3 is TGTGCCACCGGACACCTGAACACTGAAGCTTTCTTT.

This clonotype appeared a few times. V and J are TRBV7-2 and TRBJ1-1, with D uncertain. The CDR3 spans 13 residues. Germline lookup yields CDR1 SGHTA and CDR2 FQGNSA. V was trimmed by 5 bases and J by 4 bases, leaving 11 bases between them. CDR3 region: CASSVVRSTEAFF. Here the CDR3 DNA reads TGTGCCAGCAGCGTAGTCCGATCCACTGAAGCTTTCTTT.

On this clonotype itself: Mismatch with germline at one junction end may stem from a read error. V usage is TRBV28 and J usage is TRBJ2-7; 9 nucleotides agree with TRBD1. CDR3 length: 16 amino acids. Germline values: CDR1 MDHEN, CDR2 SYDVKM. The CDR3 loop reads CASSSIRWDRVYELYF. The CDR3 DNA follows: TGTGCCAGCAGTTCTATACGGTGGGACAGGGTCTACGAGCTGTACTTC.

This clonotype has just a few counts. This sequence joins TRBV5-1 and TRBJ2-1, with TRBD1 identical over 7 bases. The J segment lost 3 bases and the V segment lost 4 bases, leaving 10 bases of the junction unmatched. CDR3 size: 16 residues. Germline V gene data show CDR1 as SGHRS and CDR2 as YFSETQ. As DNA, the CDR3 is TGCGCCAGCAGCATGTACAGGGGCAGAGGCTACAATGAGCAGTTCTTC. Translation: CASSMYRGRGYNEQFF.

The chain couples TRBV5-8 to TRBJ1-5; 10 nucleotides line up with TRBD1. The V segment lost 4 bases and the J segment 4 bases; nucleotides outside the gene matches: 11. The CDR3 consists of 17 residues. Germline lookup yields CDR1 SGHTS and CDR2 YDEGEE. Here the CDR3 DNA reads TGTGCCAGCAGCGGGACAGGGGAATGGGGCCGGAATCAGCCCCAGCATTTT. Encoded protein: CASSGTGEWGRNQPQHF. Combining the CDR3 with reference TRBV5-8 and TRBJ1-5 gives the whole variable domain EAGVTQSPTHLIKTRGQQATLRCSPISGHTSVYWYQQALGLGLQFLLWYDEGEERNRGNFPPRFSGRQFPNYSSELNVNALELEDSALYLCASSGTGEWGRNQPQHFGDGTRLSIL.

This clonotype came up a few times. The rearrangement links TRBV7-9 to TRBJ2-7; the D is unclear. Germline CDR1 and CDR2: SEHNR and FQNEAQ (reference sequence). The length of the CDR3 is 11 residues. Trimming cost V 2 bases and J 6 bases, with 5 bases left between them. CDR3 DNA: TGTGCCAGCAGCTTATCGTTCGAGCAGTACTTC. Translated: CASSLSFEQYF.

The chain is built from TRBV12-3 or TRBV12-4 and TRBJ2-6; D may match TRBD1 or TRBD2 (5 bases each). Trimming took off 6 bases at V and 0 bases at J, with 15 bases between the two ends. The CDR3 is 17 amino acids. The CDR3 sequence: CASSLGTPGSGANVLTF. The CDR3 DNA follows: TGTGCCAGCAGCCTAGGGACCCCGGGCTCTGGGGCCAACGTCCTGACTTTC.

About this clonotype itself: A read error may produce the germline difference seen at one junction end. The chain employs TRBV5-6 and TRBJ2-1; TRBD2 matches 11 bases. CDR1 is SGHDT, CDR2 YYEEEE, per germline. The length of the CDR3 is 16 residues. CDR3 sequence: CVSSLAGTSGINEQFF. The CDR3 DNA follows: TGTGTCAGCAGCTTGGCCGGGACTAGCGGTATCAATGAGCAGTTCTTC.